Listed here are 7 T cell receptor beta chains from one sample, sequenced in a study of human T cells and chemical hapten exposure. TCRdb processed the RACE reads anew with MiXCR; each CDR3 protein has one entry. Here the sample spans about 380,000 distinct CDR3 sequences, about 6% being singletons. The time point denotes: patch test 2, 6 weeks after DPC sensitization. Stated treatment: therapeutic diphenylcyclopropenone sensitization with weekly scalp DPC. The material sequenced was whole blood, taken in connection with sensitization to the hapten diphenylcyclopropenone (DPC). The receptors shown here come from a woman aged 18-29 years with alopecia areata. Some clones in this sample may be carry-over from other donors' samples.

V gene TRBV6-1 combines with J gene TRBJ2-5, with D tentatively TRBD1 (6 bases). This CDR3 is built from 16 residues. Germline values: CDR1 MNHNS, CDR2 SASEGT. Deletions cut 0 bases from V and 1 base from J, with 12 bases between. The CDR3 DNA sequence: TGTGCCAGCAGTGAAGCGACCGGGACACCCCAAGAGACCCAGTACTTC. Translated, it gives CASSEATGTPQETQYF.

Ten or more counts support this clonotype. The gene calls are TRBV6-2 or TRBV6-3 and TRBJ1-1, with 7 bases lining up with TRBD1. This CDR3 contains 14 residues. V shed 6 bases and J 5 bases; nucleotides not matched to a gene: 9. Germline loops: CDR1 MNHEY, CDR2 SVGEGT. CDR3 nucleotide sequence: TGTGCCAGCAGGAAAATTGACAGGGAAACTGAAGCTTTCTTT. Amino acid sequence: CASRKIDRETEAFF.

This clonotype has only a few counts. The chain joins TRBV5-1 to TRBJ2-7; D gene ambiguous. Trimming removed 5 bases at V and 2 bases at J, with 8 bases between. CDR3 length equals 12 residues. The germline V gene has CDR1 SGHRS and CDR2 YFSETQ. The CDR3 loop reads CASRSAAYEQYF. The CDR3 DNA reads as TGCGCCAGCAGATCTGCAGCCTACGAGCAGTACTTC.

This clonotype was counted between two and nine times. The chain uses TRBV7-9 and TRBJ2-2; a weak D match, TRBD1 (6 bases). This CDR3 is built from 16 residues. Germline CDR1 SEHNR, CDR2 FQNEAQ (reference sequence). The V gene lost 5 bases and the J gene lost 0 bases, with 13 bases spanning the gap. The CDR3 bases are TGTGCCAGCAGCACACACAGGGCCACGAACACCGGGGAGCTGTTTTTT. Translated: CASSTHRATNTGELFF. Full variable domain (outside the CDR3, taken from reference TRBV7-9 and TRBJ2-2): DTGVSQNPRHKITKRGQNVTFRCDPISEHNRLYWYRQTLGQGPEFLTYFQNEAQLEKSRLLSDRFSAERPKGSFSTLEIQRTEQGDSAMYLCASSTHRATNTGELFFGEGSRLTVL.

This clonotype was observed many times. V is TRBV25-1 and J is TRBJ1-2, with 9 bases that match TRBD1. Germline CDR1 reads MGHDK; CDR2 reads SYGVNS. This CDR3 comprises 15 residues. Germline trimming cut 3 bases from V and 2 bases from J; bases unmatched to any gene: 4. The CDR3 DNA is TGTGCCAGCAGTGACCCAGGACAGGGGAACTATGGCTACACCTTC. Protein sequence: CASSDPGQGNYGYTF.

This clonotype was picked up many times. The V call is TRBV25-1, the J call TRBJ1-1; no reliable D call. The CDR3 consists of 17 residues. Germline V gives CDR1 MGHDK, CDR2 SYGVNS. Trimming pared 3 bases from V and 3 bases from J, leaving 20 bases between. CDR3 sequence (DNA): TGTGCCAGCAGTGAGGACGACGAGGCATTTGGGGACACTGAAGCTTTCTTT. This sequence encodes CASSEDDEAFGDTEAFF.

This rearrangement joins TRBV21-1 to TRBJ2-1; TRBD2 reflects the table's D call only, with no check against the DNA. TRBV21-1 is designated a pseudogene. The CDR3 has 16 residues. The CDR3 nucleotides are TGTGCCAGCAGCAACGAGGGGACTGCGACGTACAATGAGCAGTTCTTC. Translation gives CASSNEGTATYNEQFF.